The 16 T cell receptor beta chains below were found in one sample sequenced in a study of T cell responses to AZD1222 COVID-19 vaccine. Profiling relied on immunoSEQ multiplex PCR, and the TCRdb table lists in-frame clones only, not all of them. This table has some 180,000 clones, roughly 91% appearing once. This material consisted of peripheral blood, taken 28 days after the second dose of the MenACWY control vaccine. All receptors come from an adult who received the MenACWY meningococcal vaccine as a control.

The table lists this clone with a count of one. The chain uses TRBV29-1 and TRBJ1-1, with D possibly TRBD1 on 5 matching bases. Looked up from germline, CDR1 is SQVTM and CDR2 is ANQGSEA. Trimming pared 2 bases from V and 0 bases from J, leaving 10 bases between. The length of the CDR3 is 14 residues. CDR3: CSVEYGGMNTEAFF. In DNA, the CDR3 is TGCAGCGTTGAATACGGGGGTATGAACACTGAAGCTTTCTTT.

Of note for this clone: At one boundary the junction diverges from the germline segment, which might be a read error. CDR3: CASSLVGGTSGTNVQFF. The CDR3 DNA reads as TGTGCCAGCAGCTTAGTAGGCGGGACTAGCGGGACGAATGTGCAGTTCTTC. This chain connects TRBV11-3 to TRBJ2-1; 13 nucleotides agree with TRBD2. Germline lookup yields CDR1 SGHNT and CDR2 YENEEA. The CDR3 consists of 17 residues. Variable domain in full (rest from reference TRBV11-3 and TRBJ2-1): EAGVVQSPRYKIIEKKQPVAFWCNPISGHNTLYWYLQNLGQGPELLIRYENEEAVDDSQLPKDRFSAERLKGVDSTLKIQPAELGDSAVYLCASSLVGGTSGTNVQFFGPGTRLTVL.

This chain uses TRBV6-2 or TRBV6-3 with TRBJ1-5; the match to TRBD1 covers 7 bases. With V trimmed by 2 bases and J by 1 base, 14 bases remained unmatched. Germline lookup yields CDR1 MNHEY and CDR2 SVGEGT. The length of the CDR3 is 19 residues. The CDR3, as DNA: TGTGCCAGCAGTTACCTCCCCGGGACAGAGTTATGGAGCAATCAGCCCCAGCATTTT. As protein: CASSYLPGTELWSNQPQHF.

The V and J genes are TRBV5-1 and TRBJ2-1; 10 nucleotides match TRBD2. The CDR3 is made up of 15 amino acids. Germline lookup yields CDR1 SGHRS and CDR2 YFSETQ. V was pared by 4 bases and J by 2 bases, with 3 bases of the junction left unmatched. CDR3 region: CASSITSGAYNEQFF. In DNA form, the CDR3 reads TGCGCCAGCAGCATAACTAGCGGGGCCTACAATGAGCAGTTCTTC.

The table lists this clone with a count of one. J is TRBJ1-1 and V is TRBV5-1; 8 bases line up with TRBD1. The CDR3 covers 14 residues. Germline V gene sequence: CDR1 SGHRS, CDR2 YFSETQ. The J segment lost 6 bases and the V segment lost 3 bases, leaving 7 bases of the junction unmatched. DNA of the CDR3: TGCGCCAGCAGCTCCCCGACAGGGGCCCCTGAAGCTTTCTTT. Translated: CASSSPTGAPEAFF.

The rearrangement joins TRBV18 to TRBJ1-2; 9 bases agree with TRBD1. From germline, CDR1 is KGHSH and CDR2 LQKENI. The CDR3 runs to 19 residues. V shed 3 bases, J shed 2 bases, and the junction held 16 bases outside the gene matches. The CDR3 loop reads CASSPVHRGLVSENYGYTF. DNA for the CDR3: TGTGCCAGCTCACCCGTTCACAGGGGGCTTGTGTCTGAGAACTATGGCTACACCTTC.

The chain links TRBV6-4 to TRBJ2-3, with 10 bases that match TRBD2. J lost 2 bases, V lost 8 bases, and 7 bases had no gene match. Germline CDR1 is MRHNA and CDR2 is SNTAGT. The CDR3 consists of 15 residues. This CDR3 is CASRPSGGYTDTQYF. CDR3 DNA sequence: TGTGCCAGCCGACCTAGCGGGGGATACACAGATACGCAGTATTTT.

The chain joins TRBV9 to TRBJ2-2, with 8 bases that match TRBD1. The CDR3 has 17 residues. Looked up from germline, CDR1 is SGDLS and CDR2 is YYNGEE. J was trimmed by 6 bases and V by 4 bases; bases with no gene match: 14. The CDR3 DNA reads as TGTGCCAGCAGCCCTACCGCCGGGACAGGAAACCCCGGGGAGCTGTTTTTT. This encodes CASSPTAGTGNPGELFF.

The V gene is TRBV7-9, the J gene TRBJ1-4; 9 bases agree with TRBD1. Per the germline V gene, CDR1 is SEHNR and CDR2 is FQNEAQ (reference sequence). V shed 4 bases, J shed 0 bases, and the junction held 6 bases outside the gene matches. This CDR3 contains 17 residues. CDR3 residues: CASSSGQGWSTNEKLFF. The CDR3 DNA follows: TGTGCCAGCAGCTCCGGACAGGGGTGGTCAACTAATGAAAAACTGTTTTTT.

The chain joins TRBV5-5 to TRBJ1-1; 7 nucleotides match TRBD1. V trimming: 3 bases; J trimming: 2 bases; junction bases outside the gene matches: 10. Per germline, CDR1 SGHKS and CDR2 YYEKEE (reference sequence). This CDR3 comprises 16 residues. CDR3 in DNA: TGTGCCAGCAGCTCCCACCCCGGGACAGCAAACACTGAAGCTTTCTTT. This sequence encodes CASSSHPGTANTEAFF.

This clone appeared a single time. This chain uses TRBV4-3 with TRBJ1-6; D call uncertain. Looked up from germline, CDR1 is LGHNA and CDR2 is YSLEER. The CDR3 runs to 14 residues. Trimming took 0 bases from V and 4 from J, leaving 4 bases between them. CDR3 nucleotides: TGCGCCAGCAGCCAAGATCTTTATAATTCACCCCTCCACTTT. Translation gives CASSQDLYNSPLHF.

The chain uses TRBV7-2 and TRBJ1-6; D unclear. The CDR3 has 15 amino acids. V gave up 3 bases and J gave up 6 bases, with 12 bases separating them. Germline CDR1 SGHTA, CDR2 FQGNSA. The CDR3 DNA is TGTGCCAGCAGCTTCCCCCGTGGGGTTAATTCACCCCTCCACTTT. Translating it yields CASSFPRGVNSPLHF.

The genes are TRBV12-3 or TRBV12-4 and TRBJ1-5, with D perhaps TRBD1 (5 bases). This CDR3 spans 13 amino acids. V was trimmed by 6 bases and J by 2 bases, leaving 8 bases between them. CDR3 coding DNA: TGTGCCAGCAGAAGGGGTGGCAATCAGCCCCAGCATTTT. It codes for CASRRGGNQPQHF.

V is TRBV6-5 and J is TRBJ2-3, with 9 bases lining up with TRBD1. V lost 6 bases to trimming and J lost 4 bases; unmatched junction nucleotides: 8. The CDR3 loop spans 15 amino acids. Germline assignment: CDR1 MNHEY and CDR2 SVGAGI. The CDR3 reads CASRGTGQGPDTQYF. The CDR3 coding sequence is TGTGCCAGCAGAGGAACGGGACAGGGTCCAGATACGCAGTATTTT.

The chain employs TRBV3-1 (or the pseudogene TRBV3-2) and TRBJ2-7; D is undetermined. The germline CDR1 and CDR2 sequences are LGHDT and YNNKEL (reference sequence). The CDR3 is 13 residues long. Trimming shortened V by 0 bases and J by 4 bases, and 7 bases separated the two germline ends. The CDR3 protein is CASSQDRGYEQYF. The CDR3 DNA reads TGTGCCAGCAGCCAAGATCGTGGGTACGAGCAGTACTTC.

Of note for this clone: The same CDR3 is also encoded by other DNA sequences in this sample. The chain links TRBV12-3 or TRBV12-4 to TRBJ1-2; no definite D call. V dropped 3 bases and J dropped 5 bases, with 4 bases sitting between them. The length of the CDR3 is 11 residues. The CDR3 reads CASSFGYGYTF. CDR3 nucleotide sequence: TGTGCCAGCAGTTTCGGTTATGGCTACACCTTC.